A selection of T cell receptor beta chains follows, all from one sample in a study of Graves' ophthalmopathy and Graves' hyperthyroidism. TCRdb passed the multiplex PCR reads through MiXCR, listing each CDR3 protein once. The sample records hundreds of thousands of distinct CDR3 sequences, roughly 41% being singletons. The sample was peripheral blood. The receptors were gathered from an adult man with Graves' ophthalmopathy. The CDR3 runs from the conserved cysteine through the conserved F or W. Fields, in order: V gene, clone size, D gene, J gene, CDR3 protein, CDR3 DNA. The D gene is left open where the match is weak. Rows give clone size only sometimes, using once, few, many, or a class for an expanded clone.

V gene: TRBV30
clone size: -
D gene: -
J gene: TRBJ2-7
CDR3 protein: CAWSVGREQYF
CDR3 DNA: TGTGCCTGGAGTGTAGGGCGTGAGCAGTACTTC

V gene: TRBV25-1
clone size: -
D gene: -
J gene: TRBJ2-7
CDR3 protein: CASTPGYEQYF
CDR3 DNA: TGTGCTAGCACCCCCGGATACGAGCAGTACTTC

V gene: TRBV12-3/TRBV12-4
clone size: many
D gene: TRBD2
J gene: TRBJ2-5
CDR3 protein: CASRPNSGRETQYF
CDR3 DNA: TGTGCCAGCAGACCTAATAGCGGGAGAGAGACCCAGTACTTC

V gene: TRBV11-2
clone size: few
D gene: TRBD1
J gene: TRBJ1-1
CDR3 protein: CASSLKGQSNTEAFF
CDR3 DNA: TGTGCCAGCAGCTTAAAGGGACAGTCGAACACTGAAGCTTTCTTT

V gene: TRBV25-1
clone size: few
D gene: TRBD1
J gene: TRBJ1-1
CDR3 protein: CARRTGGMDTEAFF
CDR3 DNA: TGTGCTAGACGGACAGGGGGGATGGACACTGAAGCTTTCTTT

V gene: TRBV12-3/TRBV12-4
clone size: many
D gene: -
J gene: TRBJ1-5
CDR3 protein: CASSLQLQPQHF
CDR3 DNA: TGTGCCAGCAGTTTACAGTTGCAGCCCCAGCATTTT

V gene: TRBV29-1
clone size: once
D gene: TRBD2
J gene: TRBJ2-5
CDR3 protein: CSVGLAGRSQETQYF
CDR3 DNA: TGCAGCGTTGGACTAGCGGGACGCTCACAAGAGACCCAGTACTTC

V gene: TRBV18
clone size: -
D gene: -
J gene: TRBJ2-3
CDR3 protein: CASSPPSAGTDTQYF
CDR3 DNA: TGTGCCAGCTCACCACCCTCAGCAGGCACAGATACGCAGTATTTT

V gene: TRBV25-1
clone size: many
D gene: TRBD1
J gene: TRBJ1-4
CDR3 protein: CASSERGQGAEKLFF
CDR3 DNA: TGTGCCAGCAGTGAAAGGGGACAGGGGGCTGAAAAACTGTTTTTT

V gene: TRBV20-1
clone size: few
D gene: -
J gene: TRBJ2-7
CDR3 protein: CSAISIYYEQYF
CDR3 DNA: TGCAGTGCTATTTCTATTTACTACGAGCAGTACTTC

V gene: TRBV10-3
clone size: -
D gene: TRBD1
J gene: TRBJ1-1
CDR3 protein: CAISGLGQGIDTEAFF
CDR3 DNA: TGTGCCATCAGTGGCCTCGGACAGGGGATCGACACTGAAGCTTTCTTT

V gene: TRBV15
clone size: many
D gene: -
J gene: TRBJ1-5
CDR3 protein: CATSRYREVGNQPQHF
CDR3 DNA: TGTGCCACCAGCAGGTACAGGGAGGTTGGCAATCAGCCCCAGCATTTT

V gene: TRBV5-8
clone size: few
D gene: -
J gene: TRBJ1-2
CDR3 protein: CASSDPGRLRLYGYTF
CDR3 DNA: TGTGCCAGCAGCGACCCCGGACGGCTGCGCCTATATGGCTACACCTTC

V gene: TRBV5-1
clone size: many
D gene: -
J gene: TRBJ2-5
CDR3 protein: CASSEGITAGETQYF
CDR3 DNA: TGCGCCAGCAGCGAGGGTATAACGGCGGGGGAGACCCAGTACTTC

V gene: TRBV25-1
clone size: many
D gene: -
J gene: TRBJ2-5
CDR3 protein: CASSDPTGFEETQYF
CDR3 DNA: TGTGCCAGCAGTGATCCAACAGGGTTCGAAGAGACCCAGTACTTC

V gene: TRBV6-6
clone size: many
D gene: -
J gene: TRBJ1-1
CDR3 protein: CASSAAQWDTEAFF
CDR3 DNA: TGTGCCAGCAGTGCCGCCCAGTGGGACACTGAAGCTTTCTTT

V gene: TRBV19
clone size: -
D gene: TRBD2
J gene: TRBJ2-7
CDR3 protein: CASSTSGVAHEQYF
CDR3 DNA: TGTGCCAGTAGTACTAGCGGAGTTGCCCACGAGCAGTACTTC

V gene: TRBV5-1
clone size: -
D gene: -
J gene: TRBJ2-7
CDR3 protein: CASSYGLNYEQYF
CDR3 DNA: TGCGCCAGCAGTTACGGACTTAACTACGAGCAGTACTTC

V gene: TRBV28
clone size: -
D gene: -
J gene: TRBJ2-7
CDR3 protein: CASSPLTYEQYF
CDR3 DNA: TGTGCCAGCAGTCCTCTAACCTACGAGCAGTACTTC

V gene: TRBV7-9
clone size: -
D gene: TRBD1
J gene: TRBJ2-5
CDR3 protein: CASSSQGDQPQYF
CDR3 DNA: TGTGCCAGCAGCTCGCAGGGGGACCAGCCCCAGTACTTC

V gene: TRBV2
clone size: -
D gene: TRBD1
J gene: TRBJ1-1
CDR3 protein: CASTTGEGSTEAFF
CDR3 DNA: TGTGCCAGCACCACAGGGGAAGGAAGCACTGAAGCTTTCTTT

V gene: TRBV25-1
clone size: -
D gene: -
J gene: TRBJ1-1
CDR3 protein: CASSAGRRNTEAFF
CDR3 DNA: TGTGCCAGCTCAGCGGGACGGCGAAACACTGAAGCTTTCTTT

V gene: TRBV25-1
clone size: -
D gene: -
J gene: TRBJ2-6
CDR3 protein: CASVETGAGANVLTF
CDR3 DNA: TGTGCCAGCGTTGAAACTGGGGCTGGGGCCAACGTCCTGACTTTC

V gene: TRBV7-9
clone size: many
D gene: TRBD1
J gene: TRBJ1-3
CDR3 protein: CASGQGITGNTIYF
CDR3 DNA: TGTGCCAGCGGACAGGGGATCACTGGAAACACCATATATTTT

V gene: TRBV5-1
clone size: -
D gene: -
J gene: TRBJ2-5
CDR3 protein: CASSLHGAETQYF
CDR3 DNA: TGCGCCAGCAGCTTACACGGGGCGGAGACCCAGTACTTC

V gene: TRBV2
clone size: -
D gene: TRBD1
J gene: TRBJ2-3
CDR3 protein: CASRTGTDSTDTQYF
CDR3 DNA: TGTGCCAGCAGGACCGGGACAGATAGCACAGATACGCAGTATTTT

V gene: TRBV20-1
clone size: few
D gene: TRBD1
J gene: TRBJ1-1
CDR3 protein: CSASSDRGDPEAFF
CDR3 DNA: TGCAGTGCTAGTAGCGACAGGGGTGACCCCGAAGCTTTCTTT

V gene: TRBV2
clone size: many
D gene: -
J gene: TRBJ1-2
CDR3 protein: CASTLWQTNYGYTF
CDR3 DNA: TGTGCCAGCACCTTGTGGCAGACTAACTATGGCTACACCTTC

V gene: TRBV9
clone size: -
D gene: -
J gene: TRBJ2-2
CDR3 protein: CASSLLNPTGELFF
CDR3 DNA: TGTGCCAGCAGCCTCCTTAATCCGACAGGGGAGCTGTTTTTT